These T cell receptor beta chains were read from a single sample in a study of T cell responses to AZD1222 COVID-19 vaccine. Clones were read by immunoSEQ multiplex PCR, and TCRdb kept only the in-frame ones, dropping some. This sample has 100,000 to 150,000 clones; 89% occur once, and the top ten carry about 6%. The sequences come from peripheral blood, collected on day 0 of AZD1222 vaccination. The receptors come from an adult in good health. CDR3s include the opening cysteine and the closing phenylalanine or tryptophan. Each record gives: D gene, V gene, J gene, clone size, CDR3 DNA, CDR3 protein. A D gene is named only where the DNA matches it firmly. Rows give clone size only sometimes, using once, few, many, or a class for an expanded clone.

D: .
V: TRBV5-1
J: TRBJ1-1
size: .
DNA: TGCGCCAGCAGCCCCGAAGGTCACTCTCTTCGGGAAGCTTTCTTT
CDR3: CASSPEGHSLREAFF

D: .
V: TRBV7-9
J: TRBJ2-5
size: .
DNA: TGTGCCAGCAGCTTAGTTCTGGGCTCGGAGACCCAGTACTTC
CDR3: CASSLVLGSETQYF

D: .
V: TRBV6-5
J: TRBJ2-7
size: .
DNA: TGTGCCAGCAAACGGGGAACCTACGAGCAGTACTTC
CDR3: CASKRGTYEQYF

D: .
V: TRBV11-2
J: TRBJ2-5
size: .
DNA: TGTGCCAGCAGCTTCGCGTACCAAGAGACCCAGTACTTC
CDR3: CASSFAYQETQYF

D: .
V: TRBV27
J: TRBJ2-1
size: .
DNA: TGTGCCAGCAGCCGAGGGGATCTGGATGAGCAGTTCTTC
CDR3: CASSRGDLDEQFF

D: TRBD2
V: TRBV28
J: TRBJ2-2
size: .
DNA: TGTGCCAGCAGCCTAAGGGCGGTAGCGGGTTCCACCGGGGAGCTGTTTTTT
CDR3: CASSLRAVAGSTGELFF

D: .
V: TRBV19
J: TRBJ1-6
size: .
DNA: TGTGCCAGTAAGTACAGGGAAAATTCACCCCTCCACTTT
CDR3: CASKYRENSPLHF

D: .
V: TRBV5-1
J: TRBJ1-2
size: .
DNA: TGCGCCAGCAGCTTAGATTTGGGGAAATGTACCTTC
CDR3: CASSLDLGKCTF

D: .
V: TRBV30
J: TRBJ1-5
size: .
DNA: TGTGCCTGGAGTGTACGAAGCAATCAGCCCCAGCATTTT
CDR3: CAWSVRSNQPQHF

D: .
V: TRBV7-2
J: TRBJ1-1
size: .
DNA: TGTGCCAGCAGCTTTCTGAACACTGAAGCTTTCTTT
CDR3: CASSFLNTEAFF

D: TRBD2
V: TRBV4-1
J: TRBJ2-4
size: once
DNA: TGCGCCAGCAGCCCTTTTAGCGGGGAGGTAGCCAAAAACATTCAGTACTTC
CDR3: CASSPFSGEVAKNIQYF

D: .
V: TRBV4-3
J: TRBJ1-6
size: few
DNA: TGCGCCAGCAGCCCGACGGTCCAGGGGCGGAATTCACCCCTCCACTTT
CDR3: CASSPTVQGRNSPLHF

D: TRBD1
V: TRBV6-4
J: TRBJ2-3
size: .
DNA: TGTGCCAGCAGTGACTCGACAGGGCACACAGATACGCAGTATTTT
CDR3: CASSDSTGHTDTQYF

D: .
V: TRBV6-5
J: TRBJ1-4
size: .
DNA: TGTGCCAGCAGATCTATAAACCCTAATGAAAAACTGTTTTTT
CDR3: CASRSINPNEKLFF

D: .
V: TRBV2
J: TRBJ1-2
size: .
DNA: TGTGCCAGCAGTGTACGCGTACCTCATGGCTACACCTTC
CDR3: CASSVRVPHGYTF

D: .
V: TRBV30
J: TRBJ2-5
size: .
DNA: TGTGCCTGGAGTGTAACAGGCGGAGGGGAGACCCAGTACTTC
CDR3: CAWSVTGGGETQYF

D: TRBD1
V: TRBV7-6
J: TRBJ2-2
size: .
DNA: TGTGCCAGCAGCGAAATTCACGCAGGGGGCGCGAACACCGGGGAGCTGTTTTTT
CDR3: CASSEIHAGGANTGELFF

D: .
V: TRBV9
J: TRBJ1-5
size: .
DNA: TGTGCCAGCAGCGGTGACATGGCGGATCAGCCCCAGCATTTT
CDR3: CASSGDMADQPQHF

D: .
V: TRBV4-2
J: TRBJ1-6
size: .
DNA: TGTGCCAGCAGCCAAGATGACGGTTCACCCCTCCACTTT
CDR3: CASSQDDGSPLHF

D: TRBD1
V: TRBV5-1
J: TRBJ2-3
size: .
DNA: TGCGCCAGCAGCTTGGCGGACAGGGGGCTTCCAGATACGCAGTATTTT
CDR3: CASSLADRGLPDTQYF

D: TRBD1
V: TRBV29-1
J: TRBJ2-7
size: .
DNA: TGCAGCGTTAGGCGACAGGGTCCCTACGAGCAGTACTTC
CDR3: CSVRRQGPYEQYF

D: TRBD1
V: TRBV27
J: TRBJ1-1
size: .
DNA: TGTGCCAGCACCGGGACAGGGGGCGGCGCTTTCTTT
CDR3: CASTGTGGGAFF

D: .
V: TRBV11-2
J: TRBJ1-2
size: .
DNA: TGTGCCAGCAGCTTAACGTCAGGGGACGGCTACACCTTC
CDR3: CASSLTSGDGYTF

D: .
V: TRBV19
J: TRBJ2-3
size: .
DNA: TGTGCCAGTAGTTCGGGGGAGCTCACAGATACGCAGTATTTT
CDR3: CASSSGELTDTQYF

D: .
V: TRBV10-3
J: TRBJ1-2
size: .
DNA: TGTGCCACCGGCCGGGACACCAACTATGGCTACACCTTC
CDR3: CATGRDTNYGYTF

D: .
V: TRBV6-1
J: TRBJ2-1
size: once
DNA: TGTGCCAGCAGTGAAGCGCAGGACGGGTACAATGAGCAGTTCTTC
CDR3: CASSEAQDGYNEQFF

D: .
V: TRBV13
J: TRBJ1-1
size: .
DNA: TGTGCCAGCAGCTTAGGGGTCGACGCGAACACTGAAGCTTTCTTT
CDR3: CASSLGVDANTEAFF

D: .
V: TRBV7-6
J: TRBJ1-2
size: .
DNA: TGTGCCAGCAGCCAGGGGAGGGGAACTACGTATGGCTACACCTTC
CDR3: CASSQGRGTTYGYTF

D: .
V: TRBV9
J: TRBJ1-4
size: .
DNA: TGTGCCAGCAGCAATCAAGGACGGATTAATGAAAAACTGTTTTTT
CDR3: CASSNQGRINEKLFF

D: .
V: TRBV9
J: TRBJ1-5
size: .
DNA: TGTGCCAGCAGCGTAGACGGGGGCTACCAGCCCCAGCATTTT
CDR3: CASSVDGGYQPQHF

D: .
V: TRBV3-1/TRBV3-2
J: TRBJ1-5
size: .
DNA: TGTGCCAGCAGCCAAGGGATAGATCAGCCCCAGCATTTT
CDR3: CASSQGIDQPQHF

D: .
V: TRBV4-1
J: TRBJ1-5
size: .
DNA: TGCGCCAGCAGCCAAGATTGGGGGGGCCAGCCCCAGCATTTT
CDR3: CASSQDWGGQPQHF

D: .
V: TRBV30
J: TRBJ1-5
size: .
DNA: TGTGCCTGGAGTGGTACCAATAGCAATCAGCCCCAGCATTTT
CDR3: CAWSGTNSNQPQHF

D: .
V: TRBV6-1
J: TRBJ2-7
size: .
DNA: TGTGCCAGCAGTGAAGCGCGAGCAGGGCAGTTCTACGAGCAGTACTTC
CDR3: CASSEARAGQFYEQYF

D: TRBD1
V: TRBV5-1
J: TRBJ2-2
size: .
DNA: TGCGCCAGCAGCTTGGTTGGCGGGACAGGCAACACCGGGGAGCTGTTTTTT
CDR3: CASSLVGGTGNTGELFF

D: .
V: TRBV2
J: TRBJ2-3
size: .
DNA: TGTGCCAGCAGTTCACAGGGCACAGATACGCAGTATTTT
CDR3: CASSSQGTDTQYF

D: .
V: TRBV29-1
J: TRBJ2-7
size: .
DNA: TGCAGCGTCCAAGACGGTTACGAGCAGTACTTC
CDR3: CSVQDGYEQYF

D: .
V: TRBV18
J: TRBJ2-1
size: .
DNA: TGTGCCAGCTCACTAGCGGGACAGAGGGATGAGCAGTTCTTC
CDR3: CASSLAGQRDEQFF

D: TRBD1
V: TRBV6-1
J: TRBJ1-5
size: .
DNA: TGTGCCAGCAGTGAGGACAGGGCCCAGCCCCAGCATTTT
CDR3: CASSEDRAQPQHF

D: .
V: TRBV4-3
J: TRBJ1-6
size: .
DNA: TGCGCCAGCAGCCAAGAGGGCAGGGCCGGATCACCCCTCCACTTT
CDR3: CASSQEGRAGSPLHF